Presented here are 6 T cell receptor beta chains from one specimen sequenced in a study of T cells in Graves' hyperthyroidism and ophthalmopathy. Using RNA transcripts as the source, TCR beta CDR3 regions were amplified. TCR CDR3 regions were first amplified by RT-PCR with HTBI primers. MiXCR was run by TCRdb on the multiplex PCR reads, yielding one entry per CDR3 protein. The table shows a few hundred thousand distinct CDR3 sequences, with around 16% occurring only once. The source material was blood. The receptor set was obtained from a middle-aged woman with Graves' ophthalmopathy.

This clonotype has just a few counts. CDR3 region: CASSLGWGLEQPQHF. The CDR3 DNA sequence: TGCGCCAGCAGCTTGGGGTGGGGGCTAGAGCAGCCCCAGCATTTT. This rearrangement joins TRBV5-1 to TRBJ1-5; perhaps TRBD1 as D (6 bases). CDR1 and CDR2 (germline): SGHRS, YFSETQ. V lost 0 bases and J 7 bases, leaving 14 bases between the germline ends. The CDR3 consists of 15 residues. Looking up the rest from reference TRBV5-1 and TRBJ1-5 gives the full variable domain: KAGVTQTPRYLIKTRGQQVTLSCSPISGHRSVSWYQQTPGQGLQFLFEYFSETQRNKGNFPGRFSGRQFSNSRSEMNVSTLELGDSALYLCASSLGWGLEQPQHFGDGTRLSIL.

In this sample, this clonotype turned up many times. Written as DNA, the CDR3 is TGCGCCAGCAGCTTGACAGTCTTGAACACTGAAGCTTTCTTT. Translation gives CASSLTVLNTEAFF. The chain carries TRBV5-1 and TRBJ1-1; unclear D gene. The CDR3 is 14 amino acids. Germline loops: CDR1 SGHRS, CDR2 YFSETQ. V was clipped by 1 base and J by 0 bases, with 7 bases between them.

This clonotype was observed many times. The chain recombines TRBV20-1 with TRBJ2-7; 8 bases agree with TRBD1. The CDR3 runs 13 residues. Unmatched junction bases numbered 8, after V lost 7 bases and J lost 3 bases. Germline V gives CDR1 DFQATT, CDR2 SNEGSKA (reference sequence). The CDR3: CSVNGQGSYEQYF. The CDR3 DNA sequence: TGCAGTGTTAACGGACAGGGAAGCTACGAGCAGTACTTC.

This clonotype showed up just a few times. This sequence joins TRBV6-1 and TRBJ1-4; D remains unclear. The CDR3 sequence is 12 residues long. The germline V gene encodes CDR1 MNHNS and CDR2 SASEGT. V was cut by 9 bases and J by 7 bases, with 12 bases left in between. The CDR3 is CASRREGEKLFF. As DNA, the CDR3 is TGTGCCAGTCGGCGGGAGGGTGAAAAACTGTTTTTT.

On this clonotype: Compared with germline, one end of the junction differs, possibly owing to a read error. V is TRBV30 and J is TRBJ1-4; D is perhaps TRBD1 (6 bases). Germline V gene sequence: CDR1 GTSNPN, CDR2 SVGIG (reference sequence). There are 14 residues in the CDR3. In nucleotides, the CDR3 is TGTGCCTGGAGTACAGGGACGACTAATAAAAAACTGTTTTTT. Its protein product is CAWSTGTTNKKLFF.

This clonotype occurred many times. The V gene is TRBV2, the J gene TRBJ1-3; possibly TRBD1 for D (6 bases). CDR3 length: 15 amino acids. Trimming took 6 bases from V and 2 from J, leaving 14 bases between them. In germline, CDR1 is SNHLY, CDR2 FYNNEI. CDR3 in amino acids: CASSITGSPGNTIYF. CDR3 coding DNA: TGTGCCAGCAGCATTACAGGGAGCCCTGGAAACACCATATATTTT.